Following are 14 T cell receptor beta chains from one sample sequenced in a study of post-analysis software for immune sequencing data. General study findings and limits: Relative to controls, patients had about five TRBV segments at higher frequency, with TRBV5-6, TRBV5-1 and TRBV20-1 among these.

Each TCR beta cDNA library carried unique molecular identifiers. One entry per CDR3 protein, called by TCRdb with MiXCR from the PCR reads. The data show 400,000 to 500,000 distinct CDR3 sequences, with less than 40% seen just once and about 7.6% held by the top ten. For these TCRs, the target antigens are not known. The material sequenced was blood. These receptor sequences come from a girl aged 2 to 10 with multiple sclerosis.

The chain uses TRBV10-3 and TRBJ2-5; TRBD1 matches at 11 bases. V shed 6 bases, J shed 13 bases, and the junction held 16 bases outside the gene matches. The germline gives CDR1 ENHRY, CDR2 SYGVKD. This CDR3 contains 15 residues. This CDR3 reads CAIRDGQGAVYERYF. The DNA of the CDR3 is TGTGCCATCAGGGATGGACAGGGGGCGGTCTACGAGCGGTACTTC.

For this clonotype: One junction end disagrees with the germline gene, perhaps due to a read error. The V and J genes are TRBV4-3 and TRBJ2-7; 10 nucleotides line up with TRBD2. Germline V lookup: CDR1 LGHNA, CDR2 YSLEER. CDR3 size: 15 residues. CDR3 nucleotide sequence: TGCGCCAGTAGCCAAGAACTAGCGGGACCCTACGAGCAGTACTTC. As protein: CASSQELAGPYEQYF.

This clonotype came up a few times. The chain recombines TRBV7-8 with TRBJ2-1; no reliable D call. Germline V gene lookup returns CDR1 SGHVS and CDR2 FQNEAQ. Deletions cut 5 bases from V and 6 bases from J, with 14 bases between. This CDR3 contains 14 residues. The CDR3 DNA follows: TGTGCCAGCAGCGCAGGCGGAGCGTTCAATGAGCAGTTCTTC. Protein sequence: CASSAGGAFNEQFF.

This chain links TRBV9 with TRBJ2-7; 9 bases fit TRBD1. Trimming cost V 3 bases and J 3 bases; bases outside gene matches: 4. The germline CDR1 and CDR2 sequences are SGDLS and YYNGEE. The CDR3 runs to 14 residues. CDR3 DNA: TGTGCCAGCAGCGGGGGACAGGGAGGCTACGAGCAGTACTTC. It encodes CASSGGQGGYEQYF.

For this clonotype: One end of the junction is discordant with germline, which a read error may explain. The chain is built from TRBV7-2 and TRBJ2-6, with D possibly matching TRBD1 (5 bases). Per the germline V gene, CDR1 is SGHTA and CDR2 is FQGNSA. The CDR3 totals 14 residues. CDR3 protein: CANSPNSGANVLTF. As DNA, the CDR3 is TGTGCCAACAGCCCCAACTCTGGGGCCAACGTTCTGACTTTC. Variable domain in full (rest from reference TRBV7-2 and TRBJ2-6): GAGVSQSPSNKVTEKGKDVELRCDPISGHTALYWYRQSLGQGLEFLIYFQGNSAPDKSGLPSDRFSAERTGGSVSTLTIQRTQQEDSAVYLCANSPNSGANVLTFGAGSRLTVL.

This clonotype has only a few counts. The chain joins TRBV5-5 to TRBJ2-5; no reliable D call. The CDR3 runs to 15 residues. Trimming took 4 bases from V and 4 from J, leaving 17 bases between them. Germline CDR1 SGHKS, CDR2 YYEKEE (reference sequence). The CDR3, as DNA: TGTGCCAGCAGCCTCACCCTCCTCCTCGCAGAGACCCAGTACTTC. Its translation is CASSLTLLLAETQYF.

The gene calls are TRBV18 and TRBJ2-5; 8 bases align to TRBD1. The CDR3 totals 13 residues. Germline CDR1 KGHSH, CDR2 LQKENI. The junction had 11 bases not matched to a gene; V was cut back by 6 bases and J by 11 bases. The CDR3 loop is CASSWDRQREQYF. CDR3 sequence (DNA): TGTGCCAGCTCGTGGGACAGGCAACGGGAGCAGTACTTC.

V usage is TRBV6-6 and J usage is TRBJ2-3, with D perhaps TRBD2 (5 bases). The CDR3 spans 15 residues. CDR1 and CDR2 from the germline V gene are MNHNY and SVGAGI (reference sequence). Trimming took 6 bases from V and 8 from J, leaving 21 bases between them. CDR3 protein: CASSTEATSRGTQYF. The CDR3 DNA reads as TGTGCCAGCAGCACAGAGGCTACTAGTCGAGGTACGCAGTATTTT.

The chain combines TRBV6-2 or TRBV6-3 with TRBJ2-1; unclear D gene. In germline, CDR1 is MNHEY, CDR2 SVGEGT. The CDR3 is 13 amino acids. The germline V and J ends were trimmed by 0 bases and 10 bases, with 10 bases remaining between them. The CDR3 protein is CASSYSAGPEQFF. CDR3 nucleotides: TGTGCCAGCAGTTACTCGGCAGGTCCGGAGCAGTTCTTC.

Regarding this clonotype: One end of the junction fails to match germline, which may point to a read error. The V gene is TRBV7-9, the J gene TRBJ2-5, with TRBD2 identical over 13 bases. Germline CDR1 and CDR2: SEHNR and FQNEAQ (reference sequence). This CDR3 contains 15 residues. The CDR3 sequence: CASSRTSGGQGTQYF. DNA for the CDR3: TGTGCCAGCAGTCGGACTAGCGGGGGACAAGGGACCCAGTACTTC.

The chain employs TRBV15 and TRBJ2-6; no clear D. The germline V gene encodes CDR1 LNHNV and CDR2 YYDKDF (reference sequence). The CDR3 runs to 16 residues. Trimming removed 0 bases from V and 1 base from J, with 7 bases in between. For the CDR3, the DNA is TGTGCCACCAGCAGAGAGGGCGGATCTGGGGCCAACGTCCTGACTTTC. Residues: CATSREGGSGANVLTF. The whole variable domain, filled in from reference TRBV15 and TRBJ2-6, reads DAMVIQNPRYQVTQFGKPVTLSCSQTLNHNVMYWYQQKSSQAPKLLFHYYDKDFNNEADTPDNFQSRRPNTSFCFLDIRSPGLGDTAMYLCATSREGGSGANVLTFGAGSRLTVL.

This chain uses TRBV28 with TRBJ2-1; D gene ambiguous. The germline V and J ends were trimmed by 8 bases and 2 bases, with 4 bases remaining between them. CDR3 length equals 11 residues. The germline CDR1 and CDR2 sequences are MDHEN and SYDVKM. CDR3: CASETYNEQFF. The CDR3 DNA reads as TGTGCCAGCGAGACCTACAATGAGCAGTTCTTC.

The chain has TRBV20-1 and TRBJ2-4; possibly TRBD1 for D (6 bases). The V gene lost 1 base and the J gene lost 13 bases, with 26 bases spanning the gap. The germline CDR1 and CDR2 sequences are DFQATT and SNEGSKA (reference sequence). This CDR3 is built from 16 residues. CDR3 in amino acids: CSARVPTGGVRVEQYF. Here the CDR3 DNA reads TGCAGTGCTAGAGTCCCGACAGGTGGGGTTAGGGTAGAGCAGTACTTC.

The chain is built from TRBV28 and TRBJ1-5; TRBD1 aligns across 12 bases. The CDR3 totals 16 residues. J lost 6 bases, V lost 3 bases, and 6 bases had no gene match. Germline V gene lookup returns CDR1 MDHEN and CDR2 SYDVKM. The CDR3, as DNA: TGTGCCAGCAGTTTGTCCGGGACAGGGGGCTCTCAGCCCCAGCATTTT. It translates to CASSLSGTGGSQPQHF.